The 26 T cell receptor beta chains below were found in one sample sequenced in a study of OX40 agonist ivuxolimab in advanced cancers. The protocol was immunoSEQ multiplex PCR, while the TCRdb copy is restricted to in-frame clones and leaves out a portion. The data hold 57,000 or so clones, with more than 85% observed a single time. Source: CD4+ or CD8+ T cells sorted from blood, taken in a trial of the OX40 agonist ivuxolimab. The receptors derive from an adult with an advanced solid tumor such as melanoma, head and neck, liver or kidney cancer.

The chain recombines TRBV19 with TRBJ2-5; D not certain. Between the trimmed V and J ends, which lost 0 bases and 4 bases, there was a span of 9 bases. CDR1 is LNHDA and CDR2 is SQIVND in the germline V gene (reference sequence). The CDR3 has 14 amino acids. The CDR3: CASSIDQSSETQYF. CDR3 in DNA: TGTGCCAGTAGTATAGATCAGAGTTCAGAGACCCAGTACTTC.

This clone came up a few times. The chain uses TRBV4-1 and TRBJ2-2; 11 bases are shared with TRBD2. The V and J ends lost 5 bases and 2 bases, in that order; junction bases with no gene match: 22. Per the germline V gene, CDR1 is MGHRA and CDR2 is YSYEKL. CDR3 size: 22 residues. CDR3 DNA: TGCGCCAGCAGCTCACTCCTTGGTCGGCCAGGAACTAGCGGGAGCAACACCGGGGAGCTGTTTTTT. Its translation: CASSSLLGRPGTSGSNTGELFF.

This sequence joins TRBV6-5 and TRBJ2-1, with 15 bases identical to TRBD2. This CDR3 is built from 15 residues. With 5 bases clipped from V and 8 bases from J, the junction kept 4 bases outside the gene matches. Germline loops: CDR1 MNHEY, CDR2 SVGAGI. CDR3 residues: CASSRGLAGGYEQFF. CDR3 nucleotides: TGTGCCAGCAGTCGCGGACTAGCGGGAGGGTATGAGCAGTTCTTC.

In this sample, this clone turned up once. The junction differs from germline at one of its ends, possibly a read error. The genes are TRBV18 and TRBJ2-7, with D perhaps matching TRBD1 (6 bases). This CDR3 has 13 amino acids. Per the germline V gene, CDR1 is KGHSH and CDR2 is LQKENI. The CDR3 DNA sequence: TGTGCCAGCTCACCACCGGGGCAGGGGAAACGGGCGTTC. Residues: CASSPPGQGKRAF.

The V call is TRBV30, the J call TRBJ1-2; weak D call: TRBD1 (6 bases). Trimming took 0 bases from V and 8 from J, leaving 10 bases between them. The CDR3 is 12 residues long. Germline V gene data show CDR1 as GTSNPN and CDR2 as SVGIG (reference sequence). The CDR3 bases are TGTGCCTGGAGTGTCAGGGGAGGCGGCTACACCTTC. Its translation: CAWSVRGGGYTF.

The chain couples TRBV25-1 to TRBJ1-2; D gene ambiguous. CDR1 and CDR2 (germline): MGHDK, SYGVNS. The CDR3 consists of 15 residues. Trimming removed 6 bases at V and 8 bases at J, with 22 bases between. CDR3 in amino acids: CASRGIASDAGGYTF. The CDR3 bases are TGTGCCAGCAGGGGCATAGCCTCAGATGCTGGAGGCTACACCTTC.

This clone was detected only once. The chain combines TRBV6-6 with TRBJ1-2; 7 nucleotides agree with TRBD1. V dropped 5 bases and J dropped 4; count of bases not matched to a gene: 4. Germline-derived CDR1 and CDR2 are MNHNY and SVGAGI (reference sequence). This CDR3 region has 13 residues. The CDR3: CASSQGTAYGYTF. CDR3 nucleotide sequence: TGTGCCAGCAGTCAAGGGACAGCCTATGGCTACACCTTC.

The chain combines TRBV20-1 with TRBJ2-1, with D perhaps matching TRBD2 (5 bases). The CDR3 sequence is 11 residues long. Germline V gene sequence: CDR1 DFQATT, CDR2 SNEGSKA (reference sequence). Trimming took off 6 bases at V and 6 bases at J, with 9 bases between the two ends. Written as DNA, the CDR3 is TGCAGTGCAAAACTAGTCAATGAGCAGTTCTTC. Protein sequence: CSAKLVNEQFF.

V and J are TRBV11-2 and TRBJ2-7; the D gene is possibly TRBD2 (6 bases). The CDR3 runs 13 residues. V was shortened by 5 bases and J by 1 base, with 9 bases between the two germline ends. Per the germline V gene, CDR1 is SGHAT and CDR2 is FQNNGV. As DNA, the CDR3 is TGTGCCAGCAGCCGGGCGGGGTCCTACGAGCAGTACTTC. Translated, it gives CASSRAGSYEQYF.

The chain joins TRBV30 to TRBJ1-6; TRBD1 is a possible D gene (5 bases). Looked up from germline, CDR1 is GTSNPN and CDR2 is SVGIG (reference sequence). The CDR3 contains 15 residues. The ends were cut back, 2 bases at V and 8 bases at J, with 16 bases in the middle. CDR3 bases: TGTGCCTGGAGTAAACGGGACGGGTGGGATTCACCCCTCCACTTT. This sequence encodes CAWSKRDGWDSPLHF.

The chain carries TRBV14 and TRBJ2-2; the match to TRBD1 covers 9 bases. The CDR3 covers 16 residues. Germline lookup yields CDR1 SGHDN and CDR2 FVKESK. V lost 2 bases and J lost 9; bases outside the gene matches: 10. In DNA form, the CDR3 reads TGTGCCAGCAGCCAAAGCCACGGGACAGGGAAGCGGGAGCTGTTTTTT. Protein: CASSQSHGTGKRELFF.

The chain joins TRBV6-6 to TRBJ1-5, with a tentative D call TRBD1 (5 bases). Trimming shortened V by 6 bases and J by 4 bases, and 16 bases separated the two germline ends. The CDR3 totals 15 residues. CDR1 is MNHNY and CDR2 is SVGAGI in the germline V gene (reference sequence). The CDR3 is CASSRTGEVNQPQHF. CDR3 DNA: TGTGCCAGCAGCCGAACGGGGGAGGTAAATCAGCCCCAGCATTTT.

The DNA for the CDR3 is TGCGCCAGCACATCTAACGAGGGCTCCCCGTTCTTC. It translates to CASTSNEGSPFF. This sequence joins TRBV4-1 and TRBJ2-1; perhaps TRBD2 as D (5 bases). CDR1 MGHRA and CDR2 YSYEKL come from the germline V gene. Trimming took off 7 bases at V and 15 bases at J, with 19 bases between the two ends. The CDR3 consists of 12 residues.

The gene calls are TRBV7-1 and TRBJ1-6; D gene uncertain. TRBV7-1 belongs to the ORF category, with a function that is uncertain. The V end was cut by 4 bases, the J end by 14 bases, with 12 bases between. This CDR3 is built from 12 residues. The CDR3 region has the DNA TGTGCCAGCAGCTTATCTGGGGTGACCCTCCACTTT. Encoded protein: CASSLSGVTLHF.

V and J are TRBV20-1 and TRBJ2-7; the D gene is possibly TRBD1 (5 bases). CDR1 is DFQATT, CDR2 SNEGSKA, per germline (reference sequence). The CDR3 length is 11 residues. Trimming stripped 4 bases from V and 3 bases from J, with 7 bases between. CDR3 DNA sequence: TGCAGTGCTACGGACATCTACGAGCAGTACTTC. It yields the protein CSATDIYEQYF.

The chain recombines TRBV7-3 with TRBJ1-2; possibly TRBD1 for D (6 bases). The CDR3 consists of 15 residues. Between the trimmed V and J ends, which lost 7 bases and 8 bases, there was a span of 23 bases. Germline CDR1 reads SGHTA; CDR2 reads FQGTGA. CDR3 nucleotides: TGTGCCAGCACAAACATTCCGAGACAGGTAGAGGGCTACACCTTC. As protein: CASTNIPRQVEGYTF.

This chain's CDR3 is CSVDQGQETQYF. The CDR3 coding sequence is TGCAGCGTTGATCAGGGGCAAGAGACCCAGTACTTC. The gene calls are TRBV29-1 and TRBJ2-5, with D possibly matching TRBD1 (6 bases). V was clipped by 3 bases and J by 2 bases, with 7 bases between them. Germline loops: CDR1 SQVTM, CDR2 ANQGSEA. The CDR3 consists of 12 residues.

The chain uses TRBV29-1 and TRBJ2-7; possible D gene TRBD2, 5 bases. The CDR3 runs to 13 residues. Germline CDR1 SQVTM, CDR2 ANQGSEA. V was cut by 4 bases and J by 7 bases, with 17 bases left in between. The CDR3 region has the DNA TGCAGCGTTGCGGAAGCGGCCATGGGGGAGCAGTACTTC. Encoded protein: CSVAEAAMGEQYF.

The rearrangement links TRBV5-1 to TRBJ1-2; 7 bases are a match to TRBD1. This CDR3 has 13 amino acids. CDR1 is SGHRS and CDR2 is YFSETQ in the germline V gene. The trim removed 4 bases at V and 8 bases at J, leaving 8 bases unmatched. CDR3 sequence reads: CASSPTGDRGYTF. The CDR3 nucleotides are TGCGCCAGCAGCCCCACAGGGGACCGGGGCTACACCTTC.

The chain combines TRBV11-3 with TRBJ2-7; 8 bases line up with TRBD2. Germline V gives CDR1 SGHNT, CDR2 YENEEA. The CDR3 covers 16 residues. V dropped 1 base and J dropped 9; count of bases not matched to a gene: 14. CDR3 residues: CASSLANDGRAYGQYF. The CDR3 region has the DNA TGTGCCAGCAGCTTAGCGAATGACGGGAGGGCCTATGGGCAGTACTTC.

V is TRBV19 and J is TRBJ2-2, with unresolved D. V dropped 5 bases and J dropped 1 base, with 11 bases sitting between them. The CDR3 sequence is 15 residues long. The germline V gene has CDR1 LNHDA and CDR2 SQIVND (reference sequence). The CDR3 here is CASSGRTGNTGELFF. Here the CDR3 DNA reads TGTGCCAGTAGTGGGCGGACGGGGAACACCGGGGAGCTGTTTTTT.

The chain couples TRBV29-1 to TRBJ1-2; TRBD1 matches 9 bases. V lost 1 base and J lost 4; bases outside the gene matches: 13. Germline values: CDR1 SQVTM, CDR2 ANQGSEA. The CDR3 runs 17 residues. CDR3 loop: CSVEGGTGTRFSYGYTF. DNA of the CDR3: TGCAGCGTTGAAGGGGGGACAGGGACCCGTTTCAGCTATGGCTACACCTTC.

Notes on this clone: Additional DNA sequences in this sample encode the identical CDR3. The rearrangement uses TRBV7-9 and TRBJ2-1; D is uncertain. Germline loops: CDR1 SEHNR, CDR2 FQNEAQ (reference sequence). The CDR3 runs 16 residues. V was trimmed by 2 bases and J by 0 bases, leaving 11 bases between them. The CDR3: CASSLFSLSSYNEQFF. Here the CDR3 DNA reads TGTGCCAGCAGCTTATTTTCCCTCTCCTCCTACAATGAGCAGTTCTTC.

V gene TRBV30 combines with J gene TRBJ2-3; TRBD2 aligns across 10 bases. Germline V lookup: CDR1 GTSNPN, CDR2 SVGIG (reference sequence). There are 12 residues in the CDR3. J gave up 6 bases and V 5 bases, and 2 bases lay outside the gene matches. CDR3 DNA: TGTGCCTGGGAGACTAGCGGGGATACGCAGTATTTT. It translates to CAWETSGDTQYF. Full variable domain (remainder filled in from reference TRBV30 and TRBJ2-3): SQTIHQWPATLVQPVGSPLSLECTVEGTSNPNLYWYRQAAGRGLQLLFYSVGIGQISSEVPQNLSASRPQDRQFILSSKKLLLSDSGFYLCAWETSGDTQYFGPGTRLTVL.

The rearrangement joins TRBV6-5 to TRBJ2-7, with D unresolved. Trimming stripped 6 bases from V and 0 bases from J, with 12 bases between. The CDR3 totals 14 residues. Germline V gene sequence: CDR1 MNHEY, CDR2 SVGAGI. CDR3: CASRFSYSSYEQYF. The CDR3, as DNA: TGTGCCAGCAGGTTCTCGTACAGCTCCTACGAGCAGTACTTC.

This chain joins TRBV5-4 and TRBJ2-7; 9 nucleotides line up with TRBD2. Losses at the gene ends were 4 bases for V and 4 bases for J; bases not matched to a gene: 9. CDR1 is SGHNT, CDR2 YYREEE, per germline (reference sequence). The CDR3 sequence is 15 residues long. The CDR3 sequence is CASSPGTRGGYEQYF. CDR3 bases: TGTGCCAGCAGCCCCGGTACGCGGGGGGGGTACGAGCAGTACTTC.